This T cell receptor (beta chain) was documented in a study of blood T cell repertoires in COVID-19. Study in general: Samples representing acute and convalescent COVID-19 were sourced from the United States, Italy and Spain. PBMCs, B-cell-depleted T cells, or T cells provided the cDNA or gDNA that made up the material.

The CDR3 runs 14 residues. V lost 1 base and J 4 bases, leaving 9 bases between the germline ends. CDR1 is LGHDT and CDR2 is YNNKEL in the germline V gene (reference sequence). Profiled with immunoSEQ multiplex PCR; TCRdb holds only in-frame clones, not every one. This table holds over 250,000 clones, around 90% found once. This TCR came from a man aged 50 or older with acute or convalescent COVID-19. The chain has TRBV3-1 (or the pseudogene TRBV3-2) and TRBJ2-3; tentative D call: TRBD1 (5 bases). Sequences were obtained from peripheral blood. CDR3 region: CASSQGQFADTQYF. The CDR3 nucleotides are TGTGCCAGCAGCCAAGGACAGTTCGCAGATACGCAGTATTTT.